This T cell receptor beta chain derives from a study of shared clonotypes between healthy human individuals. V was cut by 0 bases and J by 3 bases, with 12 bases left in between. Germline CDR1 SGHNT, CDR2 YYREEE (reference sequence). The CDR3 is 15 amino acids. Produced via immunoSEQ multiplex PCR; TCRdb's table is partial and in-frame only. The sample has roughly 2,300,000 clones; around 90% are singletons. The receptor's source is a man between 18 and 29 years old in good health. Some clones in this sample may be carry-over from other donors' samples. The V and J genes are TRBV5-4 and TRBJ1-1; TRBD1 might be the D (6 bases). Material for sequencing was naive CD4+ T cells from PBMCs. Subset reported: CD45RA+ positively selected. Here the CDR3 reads CASSLGAQGDTEAFF. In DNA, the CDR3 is TGTGCCAGCAGCTTGGGGGCACAGGGAGACACTGAAGCTTTCTTT.